Here is one TCR beta chain with its context. Its antigen remains unknown. Other DNA sequences in the same sample also yield this CDR3. The sample belongs to a study of T cell responses to AZD1222 COVID-19 vaccine. General study results and limits: Reportedly, nearly half of unique spike TCRs recognized epitopes outside B.1.351/B.1.1.7 mutations.

This CDR3 has 14 residues. V gave up 0 bases and J gave up 2 bases, with 9 bases separating them. From germline, CDR1 is SGHRS and CDR2 YFSETQ. Clones were sequenced by immunoSEQ multiplex PCR, and TCRdb holds only the in-frame ones, with some missing. The data hold about 120,000 clones, with 85% to 90% observed a single time. Sequencing was performed on peripheral blood, taken 28 days after the second AZD1222 dose. This receptor was taken from an adult who received the AZD1222 COVID-19 vaccine. The chain employs TRBV5-1 and TRBJ2-7; D is undetermined. The CDR3 here is CASSLVVSPYEQYF. The CDR3 DNA follows: TGCGCCAGCAGCTTGGTGGTCAGCCCCTACGAGCAGTACTTC.